This passage covers 19 T cell receptor beta chains from one sample sequenced in a study of graft-versus-host responses after intestinal transplantation (dated by TCRdb to the early 2020s). What this sample's time point label stands for: cells obtained before transplantation from donor or recipient. Their antigen targets remain unknown. The receptor library was made with the immunoSEQ multiplex PCR assay. TCRdb took over this immuneACCESS table, retaining in-frame rearrangements with V and J assigned. Such tables are incomplete; in checked studies, under half of the missing clones stem from an unresolved V gene, and the remainder is unexplained. The sample table shows nearly 90,000 clones, and 75% to 90% are seen once. In total, the top ten clones hold about 15% of the sample. Sequences were derived from unstimulated CD8+ T cells sorted from spleen or lymph node cells, sampled before intestinal transplant. These receptors originate from a human donor who received an intestinal transplant.

The rearrangement joins TRBV5-1 to TRBJ2-7; possible D gene TRBD1, 5 bases. Germline V gene sequence: CDR1 SGHRS, CDR2 YFSETQ. Trimming left V 3 bases short and J 7 bases short, with 17 bases between. This CDR3 has 14 residues. The CDR3 DNA sequence: TGCGCCAGCAGCTCGCCCGACAGTCTGCGGGAGCAGTACTTC. This encodes CASSSPDSLREQYF. The variable domain in full, completed from reference TRBV5-1 and TRBJ2-7, reads KAGVTQTPRYLIKTRGQQVTLSCSPISGHRSVSWYQQTPGQGLQFLFEYFSETQRNKGNFPGRFSGRQFSNSRSEMNVSTLELGDSALYLCASSSPDSLREQYFGPGTRLTVT.

J is TRBJ2-7 and V is TRBV4-2; 9 nucleotides match TRBD2. Unmatched junction bases numbered 5, after V lost 0 bases and J lost 5 bases. The CDR3 extends over 15 amino acids. The germline CDR1 and CDR2 sequences are LGHNA and YNFKEQ. The CDR3 region is CASSQEPSGTNEQYF. CDR3 coding DNA: TGTGCCAGCAGCCAAGAGCCTAGCGGGACTAACGAGCAGTACTTC.

The chain carries TRBV15 and TRBJ1-4, with 8 bases fitting TRBD1. The junction had 0 bases not matched to a gene; V was cut back by 1 base and J by 2 bases. The CDR3 extends over 15 amino acids. Germline V gene data show CDR1 as LNHNV and CDR2 as YYDKDF (reference sequence). CDR3 sequence: CATSRGTGTNEKLFF. CDR3 sequence (DNA): TGTGCCACCAGCAGAGGGACAGGGACTAATGAAAAACTGTTTTTT.

The genes are TRBV9 and TRBJ2-7, with 14 bases identical to TRBD2. V shed 0 bases, J shed 6 bases, and the junction held 2 bases outside the gene matches. The CDR3 is 15 amino acids. The germline gives CDR1 SGDLS, CDR2 YYNGEE. The CDR3 DNA is TGTGCCAGCAGCGTAGGACTAGCGGGAGGGGTCGAGCAGTACTTC. Protein product: CASSVGLAGGVEQYF.

The chain links TRBV13 to TRBJ2-3; tentative D call: TRBD2 (5 bases). The V end lost 5 bases, the J end lost 6 bases, and 15 bases lay between the germline ends. Germline V gene lookup returns CDR1 PRHDT and CDR2 FYEKMQ (reference sequence). The CDR3 sequence is 14 residues long. The CDR3 nucleotides read TGTGCCAGCAGCCCGGCGGCGGGTATGGATACGCAGTATTTT. It is translated as CASSPAAGMDTQYF. The full variable domain, completed using reference TRBV13 and TRBJ2-3, is AAGVIQSPRHLIKEKRETATLKCYPIPRHDTVYWYQQGPGQDPQFLISFYEKMQSDKGSIPDRFSAQQFSDYHSELNMSSLELGDSALYFCASSPAAGMDTQYFGPGTRLTVL.

This clone was detected only once. This chain links TRBV6-5 with TRBJ2-1, with unresolved D. The CDR3 sequence is 14 residues long. Between the trimmed V and J ends, which lost 3 bases and 0 bases, there was a span of 6 bases. CDR1 and CDR2 from the germline V gene are MNHEY and SVGAGI. CDR3 amino acids: CASSYLSSYNEQFF. CDR3 DNA: TGTGCCAGCAGTTATCTGAGCTCCTACAATGAGCAGTTCTTC.

V is TRBV27 and J is TRBJ1-4, with D hard to call. Trimming removed 4 bases at V and 4 bases at J, with 16 bases between. Germline loops: CDR1 MNHEY, CDR2 SMNVEV (reference sequence). The CDR3 covers 16 residues. CDR3 in amino acids: CASSSLLGVDNEKLFF. The CDR3, as DNA: TGTGCCAGCAGTTCCCTGCTCGGGGTGGATAATGAAAAACTGTTTTTT.

This chain links TRBV7-9 with TRBJ2-5, with 7 bases fitting TRBD1. Germline V gene data show CDR1 as SEHNR and CDR2 as FQNEAQ (reference sequence). Trimming removed 4 bases from V and 4 bases from J; junction bases left unmatched: 9. This CDR3 comprises 15 residues. CDR3 coding DNA: TGTGCCAGCAGCTCGACTACGACAGGGCGAGAGACCCAGTACTTC. Translating gives CASSSTTTGRETQYF.

The chain has TRBV27 and TRBJ2-7; 8 bases are shared with TRBD1. The CDR3 loop spans 19 amino acids. Trimming took 2 bases from V and 0 from J; bases not matched to a gene: 15. The germline V gene has CDR1 MNHEY and CDR2 SMNVEV (reference sequence). CDR3 loop: CASSLMGVGQGSSSYEQYF. CDR3 bases: TGTGCCAGCAGTTTAATGGGCGTAGGACAGGGTAGTTCCTCCTACGAGCAGTACTTC.

The chain links TRBV6-5 to TRBJ2-7; a possible D gene is TRBD2 (6 bases). V gave up 4 bases and J gave up 3 bases, with 13 bases separating them. The CDR3 is made up of 14 amino acids. CDR1 and CDR2 (germline): MNHEY, SVGAGI. Here the CDR3 DNA reads TGTGCCAGCAGTTGGGGACTCGACAGCTACGAGCAGTACTTC. This encodes CASSWGLDSYEQYF.

The table lists this clone with a few counts. The rearrangement joins TRBV2 to TRBJ1-6; D is ambiguous. V gave up 6 bases and J gave up 10 bases, with 16 bases separating them. Germline V gene sequence: CDR1 SNHLY, CDR2 FYNNEI. The CDR3 is 14 amino acids. The CDR3 reads CASSPRDRESPLHF. The CDR3, as DNA: TGTGCCAGCAGCCCTCGTGATAGGGAATCACCCCTCCACTTT.

Only one count was recorded for this clone. This same CDR3 is encoded by further DNA sequences in the sample. V gene TRBV10-3 combines with J gene TRBJ2-7; 8 positions agree with TRBD2. The CDR3 has 15 residues. Germline values: CDR1 ENHRY, CDR2 SYGVKD. J gave up 0 bases and V 3 bases, and 4 bases lay outside the gene matches. In DNA, the CDR3 is TGTGCCATCAGTGACGTAACTAGCGGCTCCTACGAGCAGTACTTC. This translates into CAISDVTSGSYEQYF.

The rearrangement links TRBV13 to TRBJ1-1, with 8 positions matching TRBD1. The germline CDR1 and CDR2 sequences are PRHDT and FYEKMQ (reference sequence). The CDR3 has 14 residues. V shed 4 bases and J 4 bases; nucleotides not matched to a gene: 5. This CDR3 is CASSSGQGRTEAFF. CDR3 sequence (DNA): TGTGCCAGCAGCTCAGGACAGGGTCGCACTGAAGCTTTCTTT.

J is TRBJ1-5 and V is TRBV5-1; D is undetermined. From germline, CDR1 is SGHRS and CDR2 YFSETQ. Trimming stripped 2 bases from V and 1 base from J, with 4 bases between. The CDR3 spans 13 residues. The CDR3 coding sequence is TGCGCCAGCAGCTTTGGCAGCAATCAGCCCCAGCATTTT. Translated, it gives CASSFGSNQPQHF.

This chain joins TRBV25-1 and TRBJ2-7; D is tentatively TRBD1 or TRBD2 (5 bases each). This CDR3 region has 14 residues. Trimming cost V 4 bases and J 1 base, with 11 bases left between them. Germline assignment: CDR1 MGHDK and CDR2 SYGVNS. CDR3 DNA: TGTGCCAGCAGTGGGGGACGGATATCCTACGAGCAGTACTTC. Amino acid sequence: CASSGGRISYEQYF.

This chain joins TRBV30 and TRBJ1-5, with unresolved D. The V gene lost 0 bases and the J gene lost 3 bases, with 6 bases spanning the gap. Germline V gives CDR1 GTSNPN, CDR2 SVGIG (reference sequence). There are 13 residues in the CDR3. In nucleotides, the CDR3 is TGTGCCTGGAGTGTAGGGAACAATCAGCCCCAGCATTTT. Protein product: CAWSVGNNQPQHF.

The chain couples TRBV11-2 to TRBJ2-5, with a possible D match to TRBD2 (6 bases). There are 15 residues in the CDR3. The V end was cut by 5 bases, the J end by 5 bases, with 18 bases between. In germline, CDR1 is SGHAT, CDR2 FQNNGV. The CDR3, as DNA: TGTGCCAGCAGCCCCCGCCGAGCGGGCTGGGAGACCCAGTACTTC. The encoded protein is CASSPRRAGWETQYF.

There are a few counts of this clone. The CDR3 bases are TGTGCCAGCACCCCCCCGGGACTAGGATACAATGAGCAGTTCTTC. Its translation: CASTPPGLGYNEQFF. The V and J genes are TRBV5-5 and TRBJ2-1; TRBD2 agrees at 8 bases. With V trimmed by 6 bases and J by 4 bases, 9 bases remained unmatched. CDR1 and CDR2 from the germline V gene are SGHKS and YYEKEE (reference sequence). CDR3 length: 15 residues.

The count of this clone is one. The J gene is TRBJ1-2, the V gene TRBV5-6; D is perhaps TRBD1 (6 bases). Trimming removed 0 bases at V and 8 bases at J, with 17 bases between. The germline gives CDR1 SGHDT, CDR2 YYEEEE. The CDR3 totals 15 residues. Written as DNA, the CDR3 is TGTGCCAGCAGCTTGGCGCACAGGGATAGAAGCGGCTACACCTTC. This sequence encodes CASSLAHRDRSGYTF.